The following is a TCR beta chain sequence with its context. Its antigen is still unknown. The sample contains more than one DNA sequence encoding this CDR3. Clones were sequenced by immunoSEQ multiplex PCR, and TCRdb holds only the in-frame ones, with some missing. The sample has some 2.1 million clones; over 85% are singletons. In the naive CD8 group, cells lacked CD45RO and were positively selected for CCR7, so terminally differentiated effector memory CD45RA+ cells were left out. The germline V gene has CDR1 SQVTM and CDR2 ANQGSEA. The CDR3 length is 14 residues. Trimming stripped 3 bases from V and 0 bases from J, with 9 bases between. This sample is drawn from a study of shared clonotypes between healthy human individuals. At the level of the study: The donor pool was made up of a couple of women and three men aged 18 to 49. Three plates were used per donor for CD4 naive, three for CD4 memory, two for CD8 naive and one for CD8 memory. Study-level findings and limits: When naive CD4 clonotypes were compared across a handful of donors, 5% to 5.5% were shared.

This TCR came from a man aged 18 to 35 in good health. Some clones in this sample may be carry-over from other donors' samples. J is TRBJ2-1 and V is TRBV29-1; D is unclear. Sequenced: naive CD8+ T cells from PBMCs. CDR3 region: CSVDGGSSYNEQFF. The CDR3 DNA reads as TGCAGCGTTGACGGCGGTAGCTCCTACAATGAGCAGTTCTTC.